A single sample is the source of the 26 T cell receptor beta chains below, sequenced in a study of T cells after yellow fever vaccination (dated by TCRdb to about 2019). Library construction relied on 5' RACE. This sample was sequenced with an Illumina NovaSeq 6000. Through fastp at Q25 and MiXCR, TCRdb rebuilt clones from the public reads, retaining in-frame beta chains. A single entry per CDR3 protein holds the most common genes and DNA from its merged rows. The sample table shows about 58,000 distinct CDR3 sequences, and 5% to 6.5% are seen once. 30% to 35% of the sample belongs to the ten largest clones. Explained via the paper, the treatment or condition label denotes: live attenuated yellow fever vaccine strain. The sample was PBMCs, either bulk or a sorted T-cell subset (CD4+, CD8+, memory, or dextramer-sorted; not recorded which), taken on the day of the yellow fever booster vaccination. These receptors originate from a man between 18 and 29 years old who received the YFV17D yellow fever vaccine.

This chain connects TRBV19 to TRBJ1-1, with D uncertain. The germline gives CDR1 LNHDA, CDR2 SQIVND (reference sequence). The germline V and J ends were trimmed by 4 bases and 5 bases, with 17 bases remaining between them. This CDR3 is built from 15 residues. CDR3 DNA sequence: TGTGCCAGTAGTACTACGTCTGCTTGGTTGACTGAAGCTTTCTTT. Amino acids: CASSTTSAWLTEAFF. The full variable domain, in which reference TRBV19 and TRBJ1-1 provide the parts outside the CDR3, is DGGITQSPKYLFRKEGQNVTLSCEQNLNHDAMYWYRQDPGQGLRLIYYSQIVNDFQKGDIAEGYSVSREKKESFPLTVTSAQKNPTAFYLCASSTTSAWLTEAFFGQGTRLTVV.

The chain links TRBV2 to TRBJ2-7; no clear D gene. CDR1 and CDR2 from the germline V gene are SNHLY and FYNNEI. The CDR3 runs to 14 residues. V lost 3 bases and J 0 bases, leaving 9 bases between the germline ends. CDR3 loop: CASSDDQLSYEQYV. The CDR3 DNA follows: TGTGCCAGCAGTGATGATCAGCTCTCCTACGAGCAGTACGTC.

This clonotype has a count of ten or more. The CDR3 DNA sequence: TGTGCCAGCAGCCCCCGGACGGGGGAGCAGTACTTC. This codes for CASSPRTGEQYF. The chain employs TRBV7-2 and TRBJ2-7, with D possibly matching TRBD2 (5 bases). The ends were cut back, 5 bases at V and 7 bases at J, with 12 bases in the middle. The CDR3 is 12 residues long. The germline V gene has CDR1 SGHTA and CDR2 FQGNSA.

This clonotype was seen many times. The CDR3 DNA reads as TGTGCCAGCAGACAAATTCCGGGACGGAAGAACACTGAAGCTTTCTTT. Its protein product is CASRQIPGRKNTEAFF. This chain links TRBV28 with TRBJ1-1; a possible D gene is TRBD1 (5 bases). Germline V gene lookup returns CDR1 MDHEN and CDR2 SYDVKM. V was pared by 6 bases and J by 1 base, with 18 bases between. The CDR3 contains 16 residues.

This clonotype was seen at least ten times. V and J are TRBV4-1 and TRBJ2-5; TRBD2 might be the D (5 bases). The ends were cut back, 0 bases at V and 4 bases at J, with 15 bases in the middle. Per the germline V gene, CDR1 is MGHRA and CDR2 is YSYEKL. This CDR3 has 16 residues. The CDR3 nucleotides are TGCGCCAGCAGCCAAGAACGTATCGGGGAGAGAGAGACCCAGTACTTC. As protein: CASSQERIGERETQYF.

This clonotype was counted ten times or more. This chain uses TRBV20-1 with TRBJ1-3, with a tentative D call TRBD1 (5 bases). Trimming cost V 7 bases and J 0 bases, with 13 bases left between them. Germline V CDR1 and CDR2: DFQATT, SNEGSKA (reference sequence). This CDR3 comprises 14 residues. The CDR3 loop reads CSVIGAASGNTIYF. The CDR3 coding sequence is TGCAGTGTTATCGGGGCCGCCTCTGGAAACACCATATATTTT.

The chain is built from TRBV30 and TRBJ1-5; a possible D gene is TRBD1 (5 bases). V was cut by 1 base and J by 4 bases, with 8 bases left in between. Germline loops: CDR1 GTSNPN, CDR2 SVGIG (reference sequence). The CDR3 sequence is 13 residues long. This chain's CDR3 is CAWSATGNQPQHF. The CDR3 DNA reads TGTGCCTGGAGTGCTACAGGTAATCAGCCCCAGCATTTT.

This clonotype was counted a few times. The chain uses TRBV7-2 and TRBJ2-1; 15 bases are shared with TRBD2. CDR3 length: 15 amino acids. V trimming: 4 bases; J trimming: 7 bases; junction bases outside the gene matches: 2. Germline V gene sequence: CDR1 SGHTA, CDR2 FQGNSA. The CDR3 region has the DNA TGTGCCAGCAGCTGGGGACTAGCGGGGGGAAATGAGCAGTTCTTC. Amino acid sequence: CASSWGLAGGNEQFF. The full variable domain, rest sourced from reference TRBV7-2 and TRBJ2-1, is GAGVSQSPSNKVTEKGKDVELRCDPISGHTALYWYRQSLGQGLEFLIYFQGNSAPDKSGLPSDRFSAERTGGSVSTLTIQRTQQEDSAVYLCASSWGLAGGNEQFFGPGTRLTVL.

This clonotype showed up just a few times. The gene calls are TRBV9 and TRBJ2-2; perhaps TRBD1 as D (6 bases). There are 16 residues in the CDR3. The germline gives CDR1 SGDLS, CDR2 YYNGEE. Deletions cut 0 bases from V and 2 bases from J, with 11 bases between. CDR3 residues: CASSVAGTPNTGELFF. The CDR3 nucleotides are TGTGCCAGCAGCGTAGCGGGGACACCTAACACCGGGGAGCTGTTTTTT.

This clonotype was picked up many times. This chain links TRBV29-1 with TRBJ2-2, with D possibly matching TRBD1 (6 bases). The CDR3 has 13 amino acids. V lost 5 bases, J lost 3 bases, and 10 bases lay in between. Germline CDR1 and CDR2: SQVTM and ANQGSEA. This CDR3 reads CSVWGRDTGELFF. As DNA, the CDR3 is TGCAGCGTTTGGGGGCGCGACACCGGGGAGCTGTTTTTT.

This clonotype was observed a handful of times. The chain is built from TRBV12-3 or TRBV12-4 and TRBJ2-1, with 8 bases fitting TRBD1. The J segment lost 3 bases and the V segment lost 5 bases, leaving 12 bases of the junction unmatched. This CDR3 spans 17 amino acids. The CDR3 nucleotides are TGTGCCAGCAGTCCAAATTCAGGGGGCGAAGGCTACAATGAGCAGTTCTTC. Its protein product is CASSPNSGGEGYNEQFF.

This clonotype was observed many times. CDR3 DNA: TGTGCCAGCAGCGTAGCAGGATTTTTACTCCATCACGAGCAGTACGTC. This translates into CASSVAGFLLHHEQYV. The J gene is TRBJ2-7, the V gene TRBV9; D unclear. Trimming took 0 bases from V and 5 from J, leaving 18 bases between them. CDR3 size: 16 residues. Germline V gene lookup returns CDR1 SGDLS and CDR2 YYNGEE.

This clonotype was detected ten times or more. The chain links TRBV4-2 to TRBJ2-7, with 8 nucleotides matching TRBD1. With V trimmed by 0 bases and J by 6 bases, 7 bases remained unmatched. This CDR3 is 15 amino acids long. Germline V gene data show CDR1 as LGHNA and CDR2 as YNFKEQ. For the CDR3, the DNA is TGTGCCAGCAGCCAAGATTTCAGGGGGCAAGGCGAGCAGTACTTC. This sequence encodes CASSQDFRGQGEQYF.

This clonotype was detected ten times or more. The J gene is TRBJ2-1, the V gene TRBV20-1; D may be TRBD1 (6 bases). V lost 2 bases, J lost 9 bases, and 8 bases lay in between. The CDR3 consists of 11 residues. Germline assignment: CDR1 DFQATT and CDR2 SNEGSKA (reference sequence). CDR3 coding DNA: TGCAGTGCTAGACTGGACAGTGAGCAGTTCTTC. Translation: CSARLDSEQFF.

A few counts support this clonotype. This chain uses TRBV4-3 with TRBJ1-1; maybe TRBD1 (6 bases). The germline gives CDR1 LGHNA, CDR2 YSLEER. Trimming removed 6 bases from V and 0 bases from J, with 14 bases in between. This CDR3 has 15 residues. The DNA for the CDR3 is TGCGCCAGCAGATCCCTGGGACAATTGAACACTGAAGCTTTCTTT. Translating it yields CASRSLGQLNTEAFF.

This clonotype was recorded at least ten times. This chain joins TRBV7-2 and TRBJ1-2; TRBD1 might be the D (5 bases). Germline V gives CDR1 SGHTA, CDR2 FQGNSA. The CDR3 loop spans 13 amino acids. The ends were cut back, 5 bases at V and 8 bases at J, with 15 bases in the middle. The DNA of the CDR3 is TGTGCCAGCAGCCCTCGGGGCACGGGCGGCTACACCTTC. Translating gives CASSPRGTGGYTF.

Many counts were recorded for this clonotype. The chain has TRBV4-2 and TRBJ1-2; D is ambiguous. Germline V CDR1 and CDR2: LGHNA, YNFKEQ. The CDR3 covers 15 residues. Trimming pared 1 base from V and 8 bases from J, leaving 17 bases between. CDR3 nucleotide sequence: TGTGCCAGCAGCCAAGGACAAGGACCCTCGTGGGGCTACACCTTC. This codes for CASSQGQGPSWGYTF.

This clonotype was found a few times. The gene calls are TRBV19 and TRBJ1-1, with D possibly being TRBD1 (6 bases). The CDR3 runs 13 residues. V was trimmed by 7 bases and J by 7 bases, leaving 16 bases between them. Germline V gene lookup returns CDR1 LNHDA and CDR2 SQIVND (reference sequence). The chain's CDR3 is CASTPARGGEAFF. The CDR3 nucleotides read TGTGCCAGTACCCCCGCCAGGGGAGGTGAAGCTTTCTTT.

For this clonotype: Germline and junction disagree at one end, which may indicate a read error. This sequence joins TRBV4-1 and TRBJ2-1; 7 bases map to TRBD2. CDR1 is MGHRA and CDR2 is YSYEKL in the germline V gene. CDR3 length: 15 residues. The DNA of the CDR3 is TGCGCCAGCAGCGCCGGCCAGCGGGGCTACTATGAGCAGTTCTTC. It is translated as CASSAGQRGYYEQFF.

The chain combines TRBV7-2 with TRBJ1-6; possible D gene TRBD1, 5 bases. CDR3 length: 15 residues. Germline-derived CDR1 and CDR2 are SGHTA and FQGNSA. The V end lost 5 bases, the J end lost 2 bases, and 10 bases lay between the germline ends. Here the CDR3 reads CASSVRVPYNSPLHF. The DNA of the CDR3 is TGTGCCAGCAGCGTCAGGGTACCCTATAATTCACCCCTCCACTTT.

In its sample, this clonotype was seen a few times. The J gene is TRBJ2-7, the V gene TRBV9, with D possibly called TRBD1 or TRBD2 (6 bases each). The ends were cut back, 2 bases at V and 4 bases at J, with 10 bases in the middle. The CDR3 has 13 amino acids. Germline assignment: CDR1 SGDLS and CDR2 YYNGEE. The DNA for the CDR3 is TGTGCCAGCAGCGTTAGAGGGGGGTACGAGCAGTACTTC. Protein sequence: CASSVRGGYEQYF.

The chain uses TRBV10-3 and TRBJ2-3, with 7 positions matching TRBD2. The CDR3 sequence is 17 residues long. Trimming took 3 bases from V and 1 from J; bases not matched to a gene: 10. Per germline, CDR1 ENHRY and CDR2 SYGVKD. The CDR3 nucleotides are TGTGCCATCAGTGACAGGGCGACCCTAGCGGGCACAGATACGCAGTATTTT. The encoded protein is CAISDRATLAGTDTQYF.

The chain joins TRBV10-3 to TRBJ2-3; D is perhaps TRBD1 (5 bases). The CDR3 length is 12 residues. The germline V and J ends were trimmed by 10 bases and 2 bases, with 10 bases remaining between them. Looked up from germline, CDR1 is ENHRY and CDR2 is SYGVKD. The CDR3 is CATADNTDTQYF. DNA of the CDR3: TGTGCCACCGCGGACAACACAGATACGCAGTATTTT.

This clonotype was seen a few times. V and J are TRBV3-1 and TRBJ2-5; D perhaps matches TRBD2 (6 bases). The CDR3 covers 13 residues. Trimming pared 0 bases from V and 10 bases from J, leaving 12 bases between. Germline V gene sequence: CDR1 LGHDT, CDR2 YNNKEL (reference sequence). The CDR3 DNA is TGTGCCAGCAGCCAAGATAGAGGCGGGGACCAGTACTTC. This codes for CASSQDRGGDQYF.

Ten or more counts support this clonotype. This chain uses TRBV4-3 with TRBJ1-5, with unresolved D. V was trimmed by 0 bases and J by 3 bases, leaving 12 bases between them. CDR1 is LGHNA and CDR2 is YSLEER in the germline V gene. CDR3 length equals 16 residues. CDR3 nucleotide sequence: TGCGCCAGCAGCCAAGAGTGGGCCAGCAACAATCAGCCCCAGCATTTT. This translates into CASSQEWASNNQPQHF.

This clonotype was seen ten or more times. The chain carries TRBV6-6 and TRBJ2-7; 7 bases are shared with TRBD1. Germline loops: CDR1 MNHNY, CDR2 SVGAGI (reference sequence). The CDR3 length is 13 residues. Losses at the gene ends were 6 bases for V and 2 bases for J; bases not matched to a gene: 4. The CDR3 here is CASSRDRTYEQYV. The CDR3 DNA is TGTGCCAGCAGCCGGGACAGAACCTACGAGCAGTACGTC.